This T cell receptor beta chain was found in a study of identical twins. With template switching, a universal primer site was added, and the cDNA carried unique molecular identifiers. TCRdb passed the 5' RACE reads through MiXCR, listing each CDR3 protein once. The sample yields 400,000 to 650,000 distinct CDR3 sequences, 22% seen once. The length of the CDR3 is 15 residues. Germline-derived CDR1 and CDR2 are SSHAT and FNYEAQ (reference sequence). Trimming cost V 1 base and J 9 bases; bases outside gene matches: 6. The same data also went into a second study, on T cells expressing NK-cell markers. This second report adds: Sorting of alpha-beta TCR T cells alone was achieved in several experiments with an anti-gamma-delta TCR antibody. CD8+ T cells in over five donors included dominant NKG2C+ clonotypes at about 1.0-7.5%. Dominance of the CD3+CD56-NKG2C+ fraction by these clonotypes also held in a handful of donors.

The TCR comes from a woman in her late teens or twenties in good health. The specimen was CD4+ T cells sorted from blood. The chain combines TRBV7-7 with TRBJ2-1, with 10 bases that match TRBD2. Written as DNA, the CDR3 is TGTGCCAGCAGCTTAGGGCTAGCGGGAGTAAGTGAGCAGTTCTTC. It is translated as CASSLGLAGVSEQFF.